Here is one TCR beta chain with its context. This clonotype was found a few times. The clone's antigen remains unknown. Base quality data are lacking; no much larger clone is found one base away. All donors were healthy Caucasians. Three pairs of female monozygotic twins, all aged roughly 18 to 29 years, made up the twin cohort. Peripheral blood mononuclear cells were the source from which RNA for the TCR libraries was isolated. The data derive from a study of identical twins listed by TCRdb under 2016. Concerning the study at large: TCR alpha and beta repertoires from monozygotic twins, unrelated adults of various ages and cord blood were deep-sequenced to test whether fetal clonotypes persist. To rule out contamination, replicate twin experiments were performed at different times with different library preparation protocols. The study at large found these results: A weaker excess of twin sharing was found in beta out-of-frame sequences because the signal-to-noise ratio was lowered by fewer shared sequences. Conclusions relied on cross-sectional statistical analysis, since the same donors could not be followed over many years. Invariant T cells such as MAIT and iNKT could partly confound zero-insertion analyses, though diverse VJ usage argued against this for most clonotypes. Compared with coincidental sharing between unrelated individuals, out-of-frame TCR alpha sequences shared between twins showed an excess of sequences with low generation probability. In monozygotic twins, out-of-frame TCR alpha sharing was systematically underestimated by recombination models, although the models agreed with sharing between unrelated individuals. Fewer insertions were carried by abundant cord blood beta clonotypes; a weaker similar trend was observed in young adult naive repertoires, while no such trend was observed in memory repertoires.

V is cut back by 6 bases and J by 2 bases, with 2 bases in the junction unmatched. The CDR3 spans 14 residues, from the cysteine through the phenylalanine. Only CDR3 DNA remains: 42 bases, in frame from the first base. Library generation was performed with 5' RACE. TCRdb shows the sequencer as Illumina HiSeq 2000. Template switching introduced a universal primer binding site; the final cDNA contained a unique molecular identifier, enabling accurate counting of TCR cDNA molecules. Specific primers in the conserved constant-segment region were used to synthesize first-strand cDNA for TCR alpha and beta chains. To control for contamination, each cDNA library was double barcoded with a SMART-Mk sample barcode plus Illumina barcodes. TruSeq adapter sequences, together with Illumina sample barcodes, were added in two successive PCR steps. TCR alpha and beta cDNA libraries were sequenced on the Illumina HiSeq platform with custom primers. As for the original processing: MiGEC was used to process raw reads and extract unique molecular identifiers, and MiXCR was used to find CDR3 positions. Recombination models were inferred per individual with the repgenHMM and IGoR tools using an EM algorithm. The tcR package in R was used for shared clonotype analysis, with sharing normalized by the product of cloneset sizes. To study raw recombination free of thymic and clonal selection effects, out-of-frame nonproductive sequences were analyzed. TCRdb applied fastp at Q25 and MiXCR to the public reads, then kept only in-frame beta chains. CDR3 protein duplicates are merged, each entry listing the most common genes and DNA. What appears here as the V and J calls and clone size reflects TCRdb's work, not the paper's. The sample table holds hundreds of thousands of distinct CDR3 sequences, of which over 20% were seen once. The ten largest make up roughly 4.3% of the sample.

This sample also belongs to another study, concerning T cells expressing NK-cell markers. As noted in the second study: About eight donors provided sorted CD3+CD56+NKG2C+, CD3+CD56+NKG2C- and CD3+CD56-NKG2C+ T-cell subsets, whose TCR beta-chain repertoires were profiled. Of the eight sequenced donors, seven were found to be HCMV-seropositive and one was found to be HCMV-seronegative. In several experiments an anti-gammadeltaTCR antibody was added to restrict sorting to alphabetaTCR-expressing T cells. In a handful of donors, the dominant CD3+CD56+NKG2C+ clonotypes ranked among the top 10 CD8+ clonotypes, making up roughly 1.0-7.5% of CD8+ T cells. Those dominant clonotypes were again the most abundant among CD3+CD56-NKG2C+ cells in a handful of donors, at roughly 28.3-65%. Whether the expanded NKG2C-expressing T cell clones were specific for HCMV antigens was left unclear. All eight donors whose samples were sequenced were randomly selected healthy volunteers, three of them men and five women. A commercial ELISA kit detecting HCMV-specific IgG in serum was used to determine HCMV serostatus. For six donors, bulk peripheral blood T-cell repertoires were also sequenced from unsorted PBMC. MIGEC handled demultiplexing of the reads and grouping by UMI, while MiTCR was used to assemble and quantify clonotypes. To exclude erroneous sequences, any TCR cDNA sequence not supported by at least two reads was discarded. Downstream repertoire analysis used the tcR package, and clonotypes were matched across fractions by CDR3 nucleotide sequence plus V segment. Antigen specificity was annotated against VDJdb with VDJmatch, allowing one amino acid substitution in CDR3.

Recombination linked TRBV12-3 or TRBV12-4 to TRBJ2-2, and TRBD2 aligns with 8 junction nucleotides. The sample taken for sequencing was PBMCs. This TCR was recovered from a woman between 18 and 30 years old in good health. The DNA reads as follows: TGTGCCAGCAGAGCGGGGGTAAACACCGGGGAGCTGTTTTTT. It translates as CASRAGVNTGELFF.